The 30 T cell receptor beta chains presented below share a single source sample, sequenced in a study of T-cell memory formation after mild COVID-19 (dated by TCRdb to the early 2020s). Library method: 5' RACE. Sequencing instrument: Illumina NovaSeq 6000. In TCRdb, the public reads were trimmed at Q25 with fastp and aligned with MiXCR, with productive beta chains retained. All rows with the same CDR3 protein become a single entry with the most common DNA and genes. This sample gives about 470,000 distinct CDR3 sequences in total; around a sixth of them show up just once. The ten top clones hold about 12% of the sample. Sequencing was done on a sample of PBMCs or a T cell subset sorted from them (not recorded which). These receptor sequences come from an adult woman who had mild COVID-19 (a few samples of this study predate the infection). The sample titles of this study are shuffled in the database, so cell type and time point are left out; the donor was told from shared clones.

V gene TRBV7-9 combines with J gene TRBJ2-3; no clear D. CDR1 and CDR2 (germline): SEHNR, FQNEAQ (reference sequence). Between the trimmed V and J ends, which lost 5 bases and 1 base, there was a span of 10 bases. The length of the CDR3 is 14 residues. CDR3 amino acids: CASSVSKGTDTQYF. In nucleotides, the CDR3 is TGTGCCAGCAGCGTTTCTAAGGGCACAGATACGCAGTATTTT.

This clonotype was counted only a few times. This CDR3 is CASSFGGTSTDTQYF. The CDR3 nucleotides read TGTGCCAGCAGCTTCGGGGGAACTAGCACAGATACGCAGTATTTT. The V call is TRBV7-3, the J call TRBJ2-3; D is perhaps TRBD2 (6 bases). Germline CDR1 and CDR2: SGHTA and FQGTGA. The V end lost 3 bases, the J end lost 0 bases, and 10 bases lay between the germline ends. The CDR3 spans 15 residues.

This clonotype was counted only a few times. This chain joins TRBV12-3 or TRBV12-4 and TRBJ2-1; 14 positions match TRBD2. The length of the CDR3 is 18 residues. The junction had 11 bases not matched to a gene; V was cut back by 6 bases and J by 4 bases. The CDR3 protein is CASSTTGLAGVGYNEQFF. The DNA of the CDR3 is TGTGCCAGCAGCACTACGGGACTAGCGGGAGTAGGTTACAATGAGCAGTTCTTC.

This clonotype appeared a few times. The CDR3 region is CAWSVGTVPYEQYF. In DNA, the CDR3 is TGTGCCTGGAGTGTCGGGACAGTTCCCTACGAGCAGTACTTC. V usage is TRBV30 and J usage is TRBJ2-7, with 7 nucleotides matching TRBD1. Germline V CDR1 and CDR2: GTSNPN, SVGIG (reference sequence). The CDR3 length is 14 residues. J was trimmed by 2 bases and V by 0 bases; bases with no gene match: 4.

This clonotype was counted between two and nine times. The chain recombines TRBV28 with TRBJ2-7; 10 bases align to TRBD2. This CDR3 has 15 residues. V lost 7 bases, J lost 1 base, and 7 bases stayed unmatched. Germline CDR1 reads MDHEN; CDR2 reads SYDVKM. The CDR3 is CASNPSGRVSYEQYF. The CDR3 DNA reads TGTGCCAGCAATCCTAGCGGGAGAGTTTCCTACGAGCAGTACTTC. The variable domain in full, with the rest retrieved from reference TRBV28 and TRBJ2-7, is DVKVTQSSRYLVKRTGEKVFLECVQDMDHENMFWYRQDPGLGLRLIYFSYDVKMKEKGDIPEGYSVSREKKERFSLILESASTNQTSMYLCASNPSGRVSYEQYFGPGTRLTVT.

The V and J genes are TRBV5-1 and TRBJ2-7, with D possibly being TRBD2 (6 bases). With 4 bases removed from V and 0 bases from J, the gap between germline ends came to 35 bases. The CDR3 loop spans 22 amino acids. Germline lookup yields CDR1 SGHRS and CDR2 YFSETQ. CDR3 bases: TGCGCCAGCAGCCGAGATTCCATGTTCCTAGCGTCCTCTGCCCTCACCTCCTACGAGCAGTACTTC. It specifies CASSRDSMFLASSALTSYEQYF.

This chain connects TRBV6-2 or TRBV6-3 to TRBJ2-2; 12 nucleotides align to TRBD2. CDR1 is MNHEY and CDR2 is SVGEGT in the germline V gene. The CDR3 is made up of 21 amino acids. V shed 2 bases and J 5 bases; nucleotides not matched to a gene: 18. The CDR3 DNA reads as TGTGCCAGCAGTTACCGCCTACGAACTAGCGGGAGGCCTGCGGGGACCGGGGAGCTGTTTTTT. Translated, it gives CASSYRLRTSGRPAGTGELFF.

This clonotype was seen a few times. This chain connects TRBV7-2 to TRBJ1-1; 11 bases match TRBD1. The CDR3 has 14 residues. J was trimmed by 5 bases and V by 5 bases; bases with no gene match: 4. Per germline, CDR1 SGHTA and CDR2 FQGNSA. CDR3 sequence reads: CASSVGTGGTEAFF. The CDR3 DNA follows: TGTGCCAGCAGCGTAGGGACAGGGGGAACTGAAGCTTTCTTT.

CDR3 amino acids: CASSTAGGSTDTQYF. CDR3 DNA sequence: TGCGCCAGCAGCACAGCGGGGGGTAGCACAGATACGCAGTATTTT. V is TRBV5-1 and J is TRBJ2-3; 9 positions agree with TRBD2. The CDR3 has 15 residues. CDR1 is SGHRS, CDR2 YFSETQ, per germline. V lost 4 bases, J lost 0 bases, and 3 bases stayed unmatched.

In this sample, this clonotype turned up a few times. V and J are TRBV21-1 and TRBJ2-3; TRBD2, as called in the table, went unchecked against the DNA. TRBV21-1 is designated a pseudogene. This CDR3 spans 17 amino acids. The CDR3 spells CASSKGGTGELPDTQYF. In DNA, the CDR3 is TGTGCCAGCAGCAAAGGGGGGACGGGAGAACTTCCAGATACGCAGTATTTT.

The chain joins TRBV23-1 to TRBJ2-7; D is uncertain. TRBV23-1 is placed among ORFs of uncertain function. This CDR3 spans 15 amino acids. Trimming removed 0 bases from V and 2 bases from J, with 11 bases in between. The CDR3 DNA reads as TGCGCCAGCAGTCAATCTTGTGCAGGAGCCTACGAGCAGTACTTC. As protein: CASSQSCAGAYEQYF.

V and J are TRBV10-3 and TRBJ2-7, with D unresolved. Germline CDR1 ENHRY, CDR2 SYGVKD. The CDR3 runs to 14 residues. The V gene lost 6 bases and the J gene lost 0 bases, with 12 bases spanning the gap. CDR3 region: CAIRAGHTSYEQYF. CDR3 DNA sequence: TGTGCCATCAGGGCCGGGCACACCTCCTACGAGCAGTACTTC.

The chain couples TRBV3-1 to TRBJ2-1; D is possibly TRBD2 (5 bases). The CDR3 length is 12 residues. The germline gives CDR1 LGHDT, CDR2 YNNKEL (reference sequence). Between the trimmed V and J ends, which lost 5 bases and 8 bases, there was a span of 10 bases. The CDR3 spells CASSAHGDEQFF. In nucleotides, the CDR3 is TGTGCCAGCAGCGCACACGGGGATGAGCAGTTCTTC.

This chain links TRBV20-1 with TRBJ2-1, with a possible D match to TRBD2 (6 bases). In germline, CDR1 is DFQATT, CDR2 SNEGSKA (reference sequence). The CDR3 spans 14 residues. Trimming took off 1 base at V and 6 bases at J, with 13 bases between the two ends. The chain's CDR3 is CSARGGAPSNEQFF. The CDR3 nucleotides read TGCAGTGCTAGAGGCGGGGCTCCCTCCAATGAGCAGTTCTTC.

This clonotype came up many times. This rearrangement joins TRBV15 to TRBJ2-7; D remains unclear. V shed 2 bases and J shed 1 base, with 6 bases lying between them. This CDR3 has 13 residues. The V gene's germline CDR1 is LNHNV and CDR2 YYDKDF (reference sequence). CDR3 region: CATSRSVSYEQYF. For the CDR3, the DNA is TGTGCCACCAGCAGATCGGTGTCCTACGAGCAGTACTTC.

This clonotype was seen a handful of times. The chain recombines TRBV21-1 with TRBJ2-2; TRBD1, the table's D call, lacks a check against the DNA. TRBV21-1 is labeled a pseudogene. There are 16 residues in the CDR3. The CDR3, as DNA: TGTGCCAGCAGCAAAGCGGCGACAGGGCTCACCGGGGAGCTGTTTTTT. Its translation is CASSKAATGLTGELFF.

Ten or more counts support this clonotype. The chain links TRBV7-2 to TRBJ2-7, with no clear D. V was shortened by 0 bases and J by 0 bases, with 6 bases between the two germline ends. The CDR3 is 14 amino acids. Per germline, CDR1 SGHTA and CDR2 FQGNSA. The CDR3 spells CASSLAHSSYEQYF. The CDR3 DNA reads TGTGCCAGCAGCTTAGCCCACAGCTCCTACGAGCAGTACTTC.

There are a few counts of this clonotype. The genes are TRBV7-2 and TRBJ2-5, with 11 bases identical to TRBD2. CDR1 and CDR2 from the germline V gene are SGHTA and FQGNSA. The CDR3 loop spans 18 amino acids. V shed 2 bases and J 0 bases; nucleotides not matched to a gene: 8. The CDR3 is CASSLYLAGGENQETQYF. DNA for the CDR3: TGTGCCAGCAGCTTATACCTAGCGGGGGGCGAAAACCAAGAGACCCAGTACTTC.

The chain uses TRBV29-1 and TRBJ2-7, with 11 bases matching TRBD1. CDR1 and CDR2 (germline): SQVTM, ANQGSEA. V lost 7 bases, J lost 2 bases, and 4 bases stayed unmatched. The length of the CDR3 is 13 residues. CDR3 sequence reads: CSALGQGAYEQYF. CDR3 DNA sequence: TGCAGCGCCCTGGGACAGGGGGCCTACGAGCAGTACTTC.

The CDR3 coding sequence is TGTGCCAGCAGCAAAGTGAGGGAACAGGGACACTATGGCTACACCTTC. Its protein product is CASSKVREQGHYGYTF. J is TRBJ1-2 and V is TRBV21-1; TRBD1 is the table's D call, not checked against the DNA. TRBV21-1 is described as a pseudogene. There are 16 residues in the CDR3.

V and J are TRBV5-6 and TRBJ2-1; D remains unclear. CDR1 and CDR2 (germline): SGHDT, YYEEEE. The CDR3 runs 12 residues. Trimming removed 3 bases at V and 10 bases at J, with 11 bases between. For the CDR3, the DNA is TGTGCCAGCAGCTCGGCCGCCCGCGAGCAGTTCTTC. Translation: CASSSAAREQFF.

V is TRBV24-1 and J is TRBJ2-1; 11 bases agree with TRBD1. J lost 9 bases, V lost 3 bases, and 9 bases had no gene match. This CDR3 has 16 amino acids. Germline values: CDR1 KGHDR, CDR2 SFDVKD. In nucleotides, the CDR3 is TGTGCCACCAGTGATGTGGGACAGGGGGGGGCGGGTGAGCAGTTCTTC. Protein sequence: CATSDVGQGGAGEQFF.

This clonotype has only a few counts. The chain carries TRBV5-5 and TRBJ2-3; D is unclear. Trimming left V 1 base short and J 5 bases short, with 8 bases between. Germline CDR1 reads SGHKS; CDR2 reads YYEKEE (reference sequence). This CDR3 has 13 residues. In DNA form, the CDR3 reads TGTGCCAGCAGCTTGAGGTGGAGAGATACGCAGTATTTT. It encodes CASSLRWRDTQYF.

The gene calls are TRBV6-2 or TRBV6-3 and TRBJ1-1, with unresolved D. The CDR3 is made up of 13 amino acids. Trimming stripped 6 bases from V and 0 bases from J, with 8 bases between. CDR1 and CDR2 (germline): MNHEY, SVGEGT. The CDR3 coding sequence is TGTGCCAGCAGGCGAGATTTGAACACTGAAGCTTTCTTT. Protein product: CASRRDLNTEAFF.

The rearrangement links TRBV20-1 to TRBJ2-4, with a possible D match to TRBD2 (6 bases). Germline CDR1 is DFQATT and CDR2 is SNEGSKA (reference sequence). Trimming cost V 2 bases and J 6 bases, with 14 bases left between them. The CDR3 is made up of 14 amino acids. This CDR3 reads CSARSKEGANIQYF. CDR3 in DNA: TGCAGTGCTAGAAGTAAGGAGGGAGCAAACATTCAGTACTTC.

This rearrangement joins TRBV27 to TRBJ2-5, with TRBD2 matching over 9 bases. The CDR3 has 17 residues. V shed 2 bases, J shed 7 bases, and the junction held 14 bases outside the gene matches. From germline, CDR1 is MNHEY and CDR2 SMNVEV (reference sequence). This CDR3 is CASSLDPSGLAGGTQYF. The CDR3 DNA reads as TGTGCCAGCAGTTTAGACCCCTCGGGACTAGCTGGTGGGACCCAGTACTTC.

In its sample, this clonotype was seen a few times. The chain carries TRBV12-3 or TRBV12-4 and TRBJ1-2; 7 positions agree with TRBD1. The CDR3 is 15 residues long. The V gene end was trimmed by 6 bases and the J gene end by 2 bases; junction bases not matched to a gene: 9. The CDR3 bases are TGTGCCAGCAGATTCGACAGGGCGGGGAACTATGGCTACACCTTC. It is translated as CASRFDRAGNYGYTF.

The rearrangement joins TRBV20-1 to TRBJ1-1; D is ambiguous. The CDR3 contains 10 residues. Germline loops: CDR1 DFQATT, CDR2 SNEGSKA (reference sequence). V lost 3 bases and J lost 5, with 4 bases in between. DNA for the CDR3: TGCAGTGCTAGGGGAACTGAAGCTTTCTTT. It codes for CSARGTEAFF.

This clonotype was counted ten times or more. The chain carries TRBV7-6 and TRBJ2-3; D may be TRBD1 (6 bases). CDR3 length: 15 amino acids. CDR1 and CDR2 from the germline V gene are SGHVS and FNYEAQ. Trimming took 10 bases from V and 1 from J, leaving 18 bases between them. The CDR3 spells CATTPTRGRTDTQYF. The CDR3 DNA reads TGTGCCACCACACCGACCAGGGGCCGCACAGATACGCAGTATTTT.

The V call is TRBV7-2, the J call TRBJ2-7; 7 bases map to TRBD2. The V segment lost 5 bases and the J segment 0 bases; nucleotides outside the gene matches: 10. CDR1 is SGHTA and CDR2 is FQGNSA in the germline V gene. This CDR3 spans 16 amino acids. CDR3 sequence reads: CASSPHGRPSSYEQYF. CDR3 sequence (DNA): TGTGCCAGCAGCCCCCACGGGAGGCCCAGCTCCTACGAGCAGTACTTC.